This paragraph reports one TCR beta chain. TCRdb reanalysed the 5' RACE reads using MiXCR and keeps one entry per CDR3 protein. The sample holds fewer than 350,000 distinct CDR3 sequences, less than 4.5% seen once. V lost 5 bases and J lost 5; bases outside the gene matches: 14. This CDR3 contains 16 residues. These data are taken from a study of T cells after yellow fever vaccination. The origin of this receptor is a man between 18 and 35 years old who received the YFV17D yellow fever vaccine. Specimen: PBMCs, collected on the day of the yellow fever booster vaccination. The chain is built from TRBV12-3 or TRBV12-4 and TRBJ2-5, with 7 bases that match TRBD2. The CDR3 DNA reads as TGTGCCAGCAGTCCCCAGCGGGGACCAAAAGGGGAGACCCAGTACTTC. This sequence encodes CASSPQRGPKGETQYF.